This TCR beta chain stems from a study of Ad26.COV2.S vaccination and SARS-CoV-2 variants. The CDR3 runs to 16 residues. Trimming at V came to 5 bases and at J to 0 bases, leaving 10 bases not matched to a gene. Per germline, CDR1 MNHEY and CDR2 SMNVEV (reference sequence). Profiled with immunoSEQ multiplex PCR; TCRdb holds only in-frame clones, not every one. Here the sample spans 440,000 or so clones, around 93% being singletons. Treatment meaning: around 19 received Ad26.COV2.S at low or high dose, single or two shots; 5 received placebo; per-sample allocation not given. Sampling occurred on day 63 after the first vaccine or placebo injection.

This sequence joins TRBV27 and TRBJ2-7; TRBD2 aligns across 7 bases. The receptor was derived from a person aged 18-60 years who received the Ad26.COV2.S COVID-19 vaccine or a placebo. Specimen: peripheral blood, collected in a trial of Ad26.COV2.S vaccine versus placebo. CDR3 nucleotides: TGTGCCAGCAGTCCCCAGCCGGGACTACTCTCCTACGAGCAGTACTTC. Amino acid sequence: CASSPQPGLLSYEQYF.